The 15 T cell receptor beta chains given below trace back to one sample, sequenced in a study of blood T cells in healthy people across ages. A second PCR, run for 7 to 11 cycles, used a sample-barcoded 5' primer plus a J-beta primer mix. TCRdb used MiXCR to reprocess the 5' RACE reads, holding one entry per CDR3 protein. The table shows approximately 1,000,000 distinct CDR3 sequences, with less than 45% occurring only once. Sequencing was carried out using blood. Source of these receptors: a man between 18 and 35 years old in good health.

The genes are TRBV20-1 and TRBJ1-5; D gene unclear. With 6 bases removed from V and 7 bases from J, the gap between germline ends came to 13 bases. Germline loops: CDR1 DFQATT, CDR2 SNEGSKA (reference sequence). This CDR3 spans 12 amino acids. CDR3 in amino acids: CSAQVGMQPQHF. CDR3 coding DNA: TGCAGTGCCCAGGTGGGAATGCAGCCCCAGCATTTT.

The CDR3 loop is CASSLGDRDADTIYF. DNA for the CDR3: TGCGCCAGCAGCTTGGGGGACAGGGACGCGGACACCATATATTTT. The chain is built from TRBV5-1 and TRBJ1-3; 9 bases are a match to TRBD1. There are 15 residues in the CDR3. Germline V gene sequence: CDR1 SGHRS, CDR2 YFSETQ. Losses at the gene ends were 0 bases for V and 8 bases for J; bases not matched to a gene: 6. Full variable domain (outside the CDR3, taken from reference TRBV5-1 and TRBJ1-3): KAGVTQTPRYLIKTRGQQVTLSCSPISGHRSVSWYQQTPGQGLQFLFEYFSETQRNKGNFPGRFSGRQFSNSRSEMNVSTLELGDSALYLCASSLGDRDADTIYFGEGSWLTVV.

To note about this clonotype: The junction departs from the called germline gene at one end, perhaps through a read error. The chain has TRBV7-9 and TRBJ1-5, with unresolved D. CDR3 length: 13 residues. Germline V CDR1 and CDR2: SEHNR, FQNEAQ (reference sequence). In DNA form, the CDR3 reads TGTGCCAGCAACTTAGGTAGCAATCAGCCCCAGCATTTT. As protein: CASNLGSNQPQHF. Full variable domain (outside the CDR3, taken from reference TRBV7-9 and TRBJ1-5): DTGVSQNPRHKITKRGQNVTFRCDPISEHNRLYWYRQTLGQGPEFLTYFQNEAQLEKSRLLSDRFSAERPKGSFSTLEIQRTEQGDSAMYLCASNLGSNQPQHFGDGTRLSIL.

The sample holds a few counts of this clonotype. The chain links TRBV4-2 to TRBJ1-2; D call uncertain. From germline, CDR1 is LGHNA and CDR2 YNFKEQ. This CDR3 spans 16 amino acids. V shed 0 bases and J shed 3 bases, with 14 bases lying between them. The DNA of the CDR3 is TGTGCCAGCAGCCAAGATGAGAACCGTCCCTACTATGGCTACACCTTC. Its protein product is CASSQDENRPYYGYTF.

Only a few counts were recorded for this clonotype. This chain links TRBV5-1 with TRBJ2-3; perhaps TRBD1 as D (6 bases). Trimming took off 4 bases at V and 4 bases at J, with 16 bases between the two ends. The CDR3 totals 15 residues. Germline V gene lookup returns CDR1 SGHRS and CDR2 YFSETQ. The CDR3 reads CASSHGGVGPDTQYF. CDR3 DNA: TGCGCCAGCAGCCATGGGGGCGTCGGCCCAGATACGCAGTATTTT.

The table lists this clonotype with many counts. A much larger clone lies one base from this, so it may be a read error. The chain combines TRBV25-1 with TRBJ2-7; D possibly corresponds to TRBD1 (5 bases). The CDR3 loop spans 12 amino acids. Trimming shortened V by 6 bases and J by 3 bases, and 9 bases separated the two germline ends. Germline lookup yields CDR1 MGHDK and CDR2 SYGVNS. CDR3 DNA sequence: TGTGCCAGCAGGGTTACAGGCTACGAGCAGTACTTC. Translation: CASRVTGYEQYF.

The rearrangement joins TRBV7-3 to TRBJ1-2; D unresolved. The V gene lost 1 base and the J gene lost 0 bases, with 9 bases spanning the gap. The CDR3 runs to 15 residues. Germline-derived CDR1 and CDR2 are SGHTA and FQGTGA. This CDR3 reads CASSLNGRSNYGYTF. The CDR3 nucleotides are TGTGCCAGCAGCTTAAATGGCAGGTCTAACTATGGCTACACCTTC.

This clonotype was counted a few times. The chain uses TRBV12-3 or TRBV12-4 and TRBJ1-4; D is undetermined. Trimming took 6 bases from V and 14 from J, leaving 16 bases between them. The CDR3 is 12 residues long. The chain's CDR3 is CASRDPRALLFF. Written as DNA, the CDR3 is TGTGCCAGCAGAGACCCCCGGGCCTTGCTGTTTTTT.

The rearrangement uses TRBV28 and TRBJ2-1, with a tentative D call TRBD1 (5 bases). V was shortened by 8 bases and J by 1 base, with 12 bases between the two germline ends. The germline V gene has CDR1 MDHEN and CDR2 SYDVKM. There are 14 residues in the CDR3. The CDR3 region is CASVPGLSYNEQFF. The CDR3 nucleotides are TGTGCCAGCGTCCCAGGGTTATCCTACAATGAGCAGTTCTTC.

The chain couples TRBV29-1 to TRBJ2-6; no clear D gene. CDR3 length: 14 amino acids. V lost 0 bases and J 12 bases, leaving 15 bases between the germline ends. Germline V gene data show CDR1 as SQVTM and CDR2 as ANQGSEA. The CDR3 DNA reads TGCAGCGTTGAAGAGAATTGGGGTGACGGCGTCCTGACTTTC. Protein product: CSVEENWGDGVLTF.

This sequence joins TRBV29-1 and TRBJ2-1; TRBD2 aligns across 9 bases. The V segment lost 4 bases and the J segment 3 bases; nucleotides outside the gene matches: 4. Germline values: CDR1 SQVTM, CDR2 ANQGSEA. This CDR3 spans 14 amino acids. The CDR3 loop is CSVAPAGGYNEQFF. In DNA form, the CDR3 reads TGCAGCGTTGCTCCAGCGGGGGGCTACAATGAGCAGTTCTTC.

The genes are TRBV21-1 and TRBJ1-2. TRBV21-1 is annotated as a pseudogene. The CDR3 sequence is 15 residues long. The CDR3 region is CASSITIKGRYGYTF. The CDR3 DNA reads TGTGCCAGCAGCATAACCATTAAGGGGAGGTATGGCTACACCTTC.

The chain combines TRBV28 with TRBJ2-3; D possibly matches TRBD1 or TRBD2 (6 bases each). V was cut by 1 base and J by 5 bases, with 13 bases left in between. This CDR3 region has 15 residues. Looked up from germline, CDR1 is MDHEN and CDR2 is SYDVKM. CDR3 bases: TGTGCCAGCAGTTTATCGGGGGCTCGAGTAGATACGCAGTATTTT. This codes for CASSLSGARVDTQYF.

The chain joins TRBV2 to TRBJ2-5; 9 bases are shared with TRBD2. The junction had 5 bases not matched to a gene; V was cut back by 4 bases and J by 2 bases. Germline loops: CDR1 SNHLY, CDR2 FYNNEI. The CDR3 length is 15 residues. CDR3 in DNA: TGTGCCAGCAGTGTTCTGCGGGGGGGGCAAGAGACCCAGTACTTC. Translating it yields CASSVLRGGQETQYF.

V and J are TRBV20-1 and TRBJ2-5; TRBD2 matches 7 bases. V dropped 5 bases and J dropped 4; count of bases not matched to a gene: 4. CDR3 size: 12 residues. From germline, CDR1 is DFQATT and CDR2 SNEGSKA (reference sequence). This CDR3 is CSAQGGAETQYF. CDR3 in DNA: TGCAGTGCTCAGGGAGGGGCAGAGACCCAGTACTTC.